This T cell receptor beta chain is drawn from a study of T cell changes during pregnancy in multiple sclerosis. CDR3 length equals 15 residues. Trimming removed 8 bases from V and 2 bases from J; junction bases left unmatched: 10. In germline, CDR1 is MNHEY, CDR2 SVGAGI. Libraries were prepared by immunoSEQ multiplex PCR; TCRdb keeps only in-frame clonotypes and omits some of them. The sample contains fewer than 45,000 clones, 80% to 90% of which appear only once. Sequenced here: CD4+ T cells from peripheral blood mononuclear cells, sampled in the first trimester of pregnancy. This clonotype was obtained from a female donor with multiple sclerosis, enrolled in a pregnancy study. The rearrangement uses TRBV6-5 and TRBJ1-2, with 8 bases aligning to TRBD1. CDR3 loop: CASRFGQGGNYGYTF. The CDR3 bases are TGTGCCAGCCGATTCGGACAGGGTGGCAACTATGGCTACACCTTC.